This record looks at one TCR beta chain sequence and its context. Its antigen is still unknown. The data stem from a study of T cell responses to AZD1222 COVID-19 vaccine. Notes on the study in general: It was only after the peak T cell response that any repertoires were sampled.

TCRdb's table, derived via immunoSEQ multiplex PCR, lists solely in-frame clones and lacks some. The sample yields over 95,000 clones, roughly nine tenths seen once. This CDR3 has 15 residues. Germline V lookup: CDR1 MNHEY, CDR2 SMNVEV (reference sequence). The J segment lost 7 bases and the V segment lost 9 bases, leaving 10 bases of the junction unmatched. The chain is built from TRBV27 and TRBJ2-1; 12 nucleotides agree with TRBD2. The TCR sequence derives from an adult who received the AZD1222 COVID-19 vaccine. The specimen comprised peripheral blood, sampled 28 days after the second AZD1222 dose. CDR3 amino acids: CARTRLAGERNEQFF. The CDR3 bases are TGTGCCAGAACCCGACTAGCGGGAGAAAGAAATGAGCAGTTCTTC.